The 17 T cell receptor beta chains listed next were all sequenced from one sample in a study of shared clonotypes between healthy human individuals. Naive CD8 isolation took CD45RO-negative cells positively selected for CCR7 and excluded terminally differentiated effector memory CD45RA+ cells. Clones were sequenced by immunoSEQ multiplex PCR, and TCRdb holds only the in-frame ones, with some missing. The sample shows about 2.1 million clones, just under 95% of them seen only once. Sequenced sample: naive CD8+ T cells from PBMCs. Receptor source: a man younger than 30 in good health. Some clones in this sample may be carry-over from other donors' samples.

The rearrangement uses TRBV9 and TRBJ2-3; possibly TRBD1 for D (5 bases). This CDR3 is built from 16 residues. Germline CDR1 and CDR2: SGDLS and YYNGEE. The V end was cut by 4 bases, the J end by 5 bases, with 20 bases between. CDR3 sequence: CASSPFGPDGQDTQYF. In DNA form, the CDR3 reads TGTGCCAGCAGCCCTTTCGGGCCGGACGGACAAGATACGCAGTATTTT.

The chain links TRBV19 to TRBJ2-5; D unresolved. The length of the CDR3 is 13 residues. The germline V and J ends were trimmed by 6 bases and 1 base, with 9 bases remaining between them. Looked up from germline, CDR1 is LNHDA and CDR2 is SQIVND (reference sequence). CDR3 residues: CASSGRTQETQYF. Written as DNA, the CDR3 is TGTGCCAGTAGCGGACGGACCCAAGAGACCCAGTACTTC.

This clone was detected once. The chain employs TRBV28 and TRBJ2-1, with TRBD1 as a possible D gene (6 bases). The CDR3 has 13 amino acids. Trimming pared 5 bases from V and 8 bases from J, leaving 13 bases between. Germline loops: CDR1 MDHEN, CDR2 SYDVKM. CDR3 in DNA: TGTGCCAGCAGTCTGGACAGCTTCCATGAGCAGTTCTTC. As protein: CASSLDSFHEQFF.

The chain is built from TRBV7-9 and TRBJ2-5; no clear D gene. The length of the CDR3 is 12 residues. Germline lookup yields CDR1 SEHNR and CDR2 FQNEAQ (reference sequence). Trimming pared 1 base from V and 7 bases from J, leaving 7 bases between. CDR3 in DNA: TGTGCCAGCAGCTTAGGCGTAGTGACCCAGTACTTC. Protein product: CASSLGVVTQYF. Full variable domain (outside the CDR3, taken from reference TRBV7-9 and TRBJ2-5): DTGVSQNPRHKITKRGQNVTFRCDPISEHNRLYWYRQTLGQGPEFLTYFQNEAQLEKSRLLSDRFSAERPKGSFSTLEIQRTEQGDSAMYLCASSLGVVTQYFGPGTRLLVL.

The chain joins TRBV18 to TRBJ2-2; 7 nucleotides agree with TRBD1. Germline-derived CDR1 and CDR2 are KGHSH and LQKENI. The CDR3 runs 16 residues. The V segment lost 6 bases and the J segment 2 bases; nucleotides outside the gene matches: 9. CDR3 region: CASSTTGDSNTGELFF. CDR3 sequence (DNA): TGTGCCAGCTCGACTACAGGGGATTCCAACACCGGGGAGCTGTTTTTT.

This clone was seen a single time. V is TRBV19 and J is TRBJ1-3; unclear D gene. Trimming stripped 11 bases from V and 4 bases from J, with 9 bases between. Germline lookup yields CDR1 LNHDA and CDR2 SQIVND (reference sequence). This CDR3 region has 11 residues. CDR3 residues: CAGREGNTIYF. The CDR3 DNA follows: TGTGCCGGCCGGGAAGGAAACACCATATATTTT.

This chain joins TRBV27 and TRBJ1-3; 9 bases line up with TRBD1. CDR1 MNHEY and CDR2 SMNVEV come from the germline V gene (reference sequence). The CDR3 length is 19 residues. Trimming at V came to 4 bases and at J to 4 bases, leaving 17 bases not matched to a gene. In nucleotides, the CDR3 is TGTGCCAGCAGTTCCGGAGTGTTGGGACAGGGACTACAAGGAAACACCATATATTTT. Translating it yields CASSSGVLGQGLQGNTIYF.

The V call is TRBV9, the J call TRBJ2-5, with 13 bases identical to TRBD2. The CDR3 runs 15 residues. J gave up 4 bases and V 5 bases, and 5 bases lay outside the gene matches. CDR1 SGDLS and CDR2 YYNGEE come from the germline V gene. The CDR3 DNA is TGTGCCAGCAGACCGGGACTAGCGGGAACAGAGACCCAGTACTTC. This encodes CASRPGLAGTETQYF.

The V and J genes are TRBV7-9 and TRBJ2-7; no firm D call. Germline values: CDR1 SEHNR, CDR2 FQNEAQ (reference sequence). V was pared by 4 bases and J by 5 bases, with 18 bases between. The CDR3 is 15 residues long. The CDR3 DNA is TGTGCCAGCAGCTCCCCGACAAAGCTTGGCCACGAGCAGTACTTC. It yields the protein CASSSPTKLGHEQYF.

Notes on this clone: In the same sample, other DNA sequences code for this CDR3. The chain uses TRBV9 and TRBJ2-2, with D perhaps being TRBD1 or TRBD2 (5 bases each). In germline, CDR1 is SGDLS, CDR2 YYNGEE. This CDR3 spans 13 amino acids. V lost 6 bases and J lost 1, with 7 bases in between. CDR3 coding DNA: TGTGCCAGCACTGGGGGGAACACCGGGGAGCTGTTTTTT. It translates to CASTGGNTGELFF.

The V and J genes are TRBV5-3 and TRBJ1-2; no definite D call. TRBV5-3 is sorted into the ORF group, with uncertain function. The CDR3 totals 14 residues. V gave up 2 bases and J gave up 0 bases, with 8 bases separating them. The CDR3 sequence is CARSLQRTNYGYTF. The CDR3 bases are TGTGCCAGAAGCTTACAGAGAACTAACTATGGCTACACCTTC.

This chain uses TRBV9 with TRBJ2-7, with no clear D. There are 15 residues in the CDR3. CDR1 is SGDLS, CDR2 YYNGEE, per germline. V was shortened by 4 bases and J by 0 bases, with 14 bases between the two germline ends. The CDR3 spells CASSPGWDPSYEQYF. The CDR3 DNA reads TGTGCCAGCAGCCCAGGTTGGGATCCCTCCTACGAGCAGTACTTC.

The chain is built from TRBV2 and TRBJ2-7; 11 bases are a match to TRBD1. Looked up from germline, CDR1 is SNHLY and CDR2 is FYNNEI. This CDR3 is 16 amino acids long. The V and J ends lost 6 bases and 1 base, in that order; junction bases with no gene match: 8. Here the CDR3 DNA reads TGTGCCAGCAGCCAAGGGGACAGGGGGGAATCCTACGAGCAGTACTTC. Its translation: CASSQGDRGESYEQYF.

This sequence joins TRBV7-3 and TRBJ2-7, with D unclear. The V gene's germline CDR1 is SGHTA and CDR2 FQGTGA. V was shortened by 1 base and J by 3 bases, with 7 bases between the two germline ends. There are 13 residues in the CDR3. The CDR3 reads CASSLSQSYEQYF. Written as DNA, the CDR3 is TGTGCCAGCAGCTTAAGTCAGAGCTACGAGCAGTACTTC. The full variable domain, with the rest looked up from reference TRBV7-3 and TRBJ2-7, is GAGVSQTPSNKVTEKGKYVELRCDPISGHTALYWYRQSLGQGPEFLIYFQGTGAADDSGLPNDRFFAVRPEGSVSTLKIQRTERGDSAVYLCASSLSQSYEQYFGPGTRLTVT.

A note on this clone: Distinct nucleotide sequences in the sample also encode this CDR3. CDR3 DNA: TGCGCCAGCAGCCAAGACGGGGGGGGCACAGATACGCAGTATTTT. This gives the protein CASSQDGGGTDTQYF. The V gene is TRBV4-3, the J gene TRBJ2-3; 8 nucleotides line up with TRBD2. The J segment lost 1 base and the V segment lost 0 bases, leaving 0 bases of the junction unmatched. The germline V gene has CDR1 LGHNA and CDR2 YSLEER. The CDR3 runs to 15 residues.

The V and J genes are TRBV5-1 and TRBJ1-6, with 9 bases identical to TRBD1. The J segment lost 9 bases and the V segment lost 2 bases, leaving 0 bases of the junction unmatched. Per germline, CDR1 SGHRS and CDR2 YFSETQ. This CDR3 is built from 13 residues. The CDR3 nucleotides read TGCGCCAGCAGCTTACAGGGGGCTTCACCCCTCCACTTT. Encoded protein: CASSLQGASPLHF.

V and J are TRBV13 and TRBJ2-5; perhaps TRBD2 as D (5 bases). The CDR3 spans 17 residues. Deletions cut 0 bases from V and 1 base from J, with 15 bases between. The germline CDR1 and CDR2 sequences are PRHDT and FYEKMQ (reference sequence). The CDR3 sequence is CASSLGLIGSGQETQYF. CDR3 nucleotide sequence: TGTGCCAGCAGCTTAGGCCTAATAGGGAGCGGCCAAGAGACCCAGTACTTC.